The 26 T cell receptor beta chains presented below share a single source sample, sequenced in a study of T cell responses to AZD1222 COVID-19 vaccine. TCRdb keeps only in-frame clones here, not all; method: immunoSEQ multiplex PCR. Of approximately 110,000 clones listed, around nine tenths are singletons. The specimen comprised peripheral blood, sampled 28 days after the second AZD1222 dose. All receptors derive from an adult who received the AZD1222 COVID-19 vaccine.

The gene calls are TRBV30 and TRBJ1-1; D unclear. CDR1 GTSNPN and CDR2 SVGIG come from the germline V gene (reference sequence). V dropped 3 bases and J dropped 6 bases, with 11 bases sitting between them. The CDR3 has 12 residues. The CDR3 is CAWRKASPEAFF. CDR3 nucleotides: TGTGCCTGGAGAAAAGCCAGCCCTGAAGCTTTCTTT.

This rearrangement joins TRBV20-1 to TRBJ1-1, with no clear D. The CDR3 is 14 amino acids. Trimming removed 3 bases from V and 0 bases from J, with 11 bases in between. Germline CDR1 is DFQATT and CDR2 is SNEGSKA (reference sequence). The CDR3, as DNA: TGCAGTGCTAGTTCGGGCAGCCTGAACACTGAAGCTTTCTTT. This gives the protein CSASSGSLNTEAFF.

The chain has TRBV25-1 and TRBJ2-2; tentatively, D is TRBD2 (6 bases). This CDR3 has 16 residues. V lost 3 bases and J 1 base, leaving 12 bases between the germline ends. Per germline, CDR1 MGHDK and CDR2 SYGVNS. The CDR3 DNA reads as TGTGCCAGCAGTGAGGCCGGGACTGGGAACACCGGGGAGCTGTTTTTT. It specifies CASSEAGTGNTGELFF.

The chain recombines TRBV19 with TRBJ2-1; 10 bases are a match to TRBD2. J lost 5 bases, V lost 9 bases, and 7 bases had no gene match. CDR1 is LNHDA and CDR2 is SQIVND in the germline V gene (reference sequence). The CDR3 contains 14 residues. CDR3 sequence (DNA): TGTGCCAGCAGAGGGACTAGCGTAGACAATGAGCAGTTCTTC. Translating gives CASRGTSVDNEQFF.

The chain recombines TRBV6-5 with TRBJ2-1; D is possibly TRBD2 (6 bases). Germline values: CDR1 MNHEY, CDR2 SVGAGI. CDR3 size: 11 residues. Trimming removed 5 bases from V and 8 bases from J, with 7 bases in between. CDR3 protein: CASSRDYEQFF. The CDR3 nucleotides are TGTGCCAGCAGTCGGGACTATGAGCAGTTCTTC.

The chain links TRBV15 to TRBJ2-7; 12 bases are a match to TRBD2. The germline V gene has CDR1 LNHNV and CDR2 YYDKDF (reference sequence). Trimming cost V 5 bases and J 0 bases; bases outside gene matches: 2. There are 15 residues in the CDR3. The DNA for the CDR3 is TGTGCCACCAGCGTGACTAGCGGGAGCTCCTACGAGCAGTACTTC. Protein: CATSVTSGSSYEQYF. Complete variable domain (other parts from reference TRBV15 and TRBJ2-7): DAMVIQNPRYQVTQFGKPVTLSCSQTLNHNVMYWYQQKSSQAPKLLFHYYDKDFNNEADTPDNFQSRRPNTSFCFLDIRSPGLGDTAMYLCATSVTSGSSYEQYFGPGTRLTVT.

This chain links TRBV5-1 with TRBJ2-5; D call uncertain. The germline V gene encodes CDR1 SGHRS and CDR2 YFSETQ. This CDR3 comprises 13 residues. Trimming left V 4 bases short and J 4 bases short, with 11 bases between. The CDR3 loop is CASSLERLETQYF. CDR3 DNA sequence: TGCGCCAGCAGCCTCGAACGCCTAGAGACCCAGTACTTC.

The rearrangement links TRBV7-9 to TRBJ1-6; D call uncertain. V lost 4 bases, J lost 8 bases, and 6 bases lay in between. The CDR3 runs to 12 residues. Per germline, CDR1 SEHNR and CDR2 FQNEAQ (reference sequence). The CDR3 DNA sequence: TGTGCCAGCAGCTCAGAATATTCACCCCTCCACTTT. Protein product: CASSSEYSPLHF.

The chain joins TRBV5-1 to TRBJ1-1, with a weak D call TRBD1 (5 bases). V dropped 0 bases and J dropped 4 bases, with 16 bases sitting between them. CDR1 is SGHRS and CDR2 is YFSETQ in the germline V gene. The CDR3 spans 16 residues. In nucleotides, the CDR3 is TGCGCCAGCAGCTTGGTTGGGGGACTACCGGGCACTGAAGCTTTCTTT. This sequence encodes CASSLVGGLPGTEAFF.

Comment on this clone: The junction departs from the called germline gene at one end, perhaps through a read error. The chain uses TRBV7-3 and TRBJ2-1, with D maybe TRBD2 (5 bases). The germline gives CDR1 SGHTA, CDR2 FQGTGA. The CDR3 has 17 amino acids. Here the CDR3 reads CASSVTGLSSSYNEQFF. CDR3 coding DNA: TGTGCCAGCAGCGTAACCGGACTGTCCAGCTCCTACAATGAGCAGTTCTTC.

V gene TRBV4-1 combines with J gene TRBJ1-5; D is uncertain. Trimming removed 3 bases from V and 1 base from J, with 10 bases in between. The CDR3 consists of 15 residues. Germline lookup yields CDR1 MGHRA and CDR2 YSYEKL. This CDR3 reads CASSQFGISNQPQHF. CDR3 coding DNA: TGCGCCAGCAGCCAGTTTGGGATCAGCAATCAGCCCCAGCATTTT.

V gene TRBV5-4 combines with J gene TRBJ2-5, with TRBD1 matching 9 bases. This CDR3 spans 15 amino acids. V lost 0 bases, J lost 4 bases, and 4 bases stayed unmatched. Germline values: CDR1 SGHNT, CDR2 YYREEE (reference sequence). The chain's CDR3 is CASSLDRGQGETQYF. The DNA for the CDR3 is TGTGCCAGCAGCTTGGACAGGGGGCAAGGAGAGACCCAGTACTTC.

The CDR3 loop is CASSFDGGSNQPQHF. The CDR3 DNA reads as TGTGCCAGCAGCTTCGATGGGGGGAGCAATCAGCCCCAGCATTTT. The chain is built from TRBV7-9 and TRBJ1-5; D perhaps matches TRBD1 (5 bases). Per germline, CDR1 SEHNR and CDR2 FQNEAQ (reference sequence). The CDR3 sequence is 15 residues long. The V end was cut by 3 bases, the J end by 1 base, with 10 bases between.

The V gene is TRBV18, the J gene TRBJ2-2; D might be TRBD1 (6 bases). The CDR3 runs to 15 residues. CDR1 KGHSH and CDR2 LQKENI come from the germline V gene. Trimming pared 8 bases from V and 5 bases from J, leaving 18 bases between. Here the CDR3 reads CASRPRSGDTGELFF. DNA of the CDR3: TGTGCCAGCCGCCCCCGGTCAGGGGATACCGGGGAGCTGTTTTTT.

This clone was observed a single time. This rearrangement joins TRBV5-1 to TRBJ1-2; 8 bases line up with TRBD1. CDR3 length: 13 amino acids. V lost 3 bases, J lost 5 bases, and 3 bases stayed unmatched. Germline V CDR1 and CDR2: SGHRS, YFSETQ. The chain's CDR3 is CASSSGGAYGYTF. CDR3 coding DNA: TGCGCCAGCAGCTCAGGGGGCGCGTATGGCTACACCTTC.

The gene calls are TRBV4-2 and TRBJ1-3; 8 bases are shared with TRBD1. CDR3 length: 15 residues. Germline V CDR1 and CDR2: LGHNA, YNFKEQ. The J segment lost 8 bases and the V segment lost 1 base, leaving 7 bases of the junction unmatched. CDR3 coding DNA: TGTGCCAGCAGCCAAGGGAAGACAGGGGTAGACACCATATATTTT. This codes for CASSQGKTGVDTIYF.

This chain joins TRBV2 and TRBJ1-6; D might be TRBD1 (5 bases). This CDR3 comprises 15 residues. Trimming left V 3 bases short and J 6 bases short, with 12 bases between. The V gene's germline CDR1 is SNHLY and CDR2 FYNNEI. CDR3 sequence reads: CASSDLVGGNSPLHF. The CDR3 bases are TGTGCCAGCAGTGATTTAGTGGGGGGTAATTCACCCCTCCACTTT.

The chain couples TRBV15 to TRBJ1-5; possibly TRBD1 for D (5 bases). V shed 4 bases and J shed 5 bases, with 9 bases lying between them. The CDR3 extends over 13 amino acids. Per the germline V gene, CDR1 is LNHNV and CDR2 is YYDKDF (reference sequence). The CDR3 coding sequence is TGTGCCACCAGCACTCAGGGTCATCAGCCCCAGCATTTT. Its protein is CATSTQGHQPQHF. Combining the CDR3 with reference TRBV15 and TRBJ1-5 gives the whole variable domain DAMVIQNPRYQVTQFGKPVTLSCSQTLNHNVMYWYQQKSSQAPKLLFHYYDKDFNNEADTPDNFQSRRPNTSFCFLDIRSPGLGDTAMYLCATSTQGHQPQHFGDGTRLSIL.

The chain has TRBV29-1 and TRBJ1-1, with D perhaps TRBD1 (6 bases). V dropped 7 bases and J dropped 6 bases, with 15 bases sitting between them. This CDR3 contains 12 residues. Germline V CDR1 and CDR2: SQVTM, ANQGSEA. Here the CDR3 DNA reads TGCAGCGCTCGGGGGCCCGGCCCTGAAGCTTTCTTT. It encodes CSARGPGPEAFF.

This chain joins TRBV6-2 or TRBV6-3 and TRBJ2-3; 7 nucleotides line up with TRBD2. The CDR3 runs 16 residues. CDR1 and CDR2 from the germline V gene are MNHEY and SVGEGT. V lost 2 bases to trimming and J lost 4 bases; unmatched junction nucleotides: 9. The CDR3 here is CASSYPPSGYPDTQYF. The CDR3 DNA reads as TGTGCCAGCAGTTACCCGCCTAGCGGTTACCCAGATACGCAGTATTTT.

The chain has TRBV3-1 (or the pseudogene TRBV3-2) and TRBJ1-3; D is undetermined. V shed 6 bases and J shed 3 bases, with 6 bases lying between them. CDR1 is LGHDT, CDR2 YNNKEL, per germline (reference sequence). This CDR3 has 12 amino acids. The CDR3 is CASRNNGNTIYF. In DNA, the CDR3 is TGTGCCAGCAGAAACAATGGAAACACCATATATTTT.

This chain joins TRBV19 and TRBJ2-7, with D tentatively TRBD2 (6 bases). The CDR3 consists of 16 residues. Germline assignment: CDR1 LNHDA and CDR2 SQIVND (reference sequence). V lost 1 base to trimming and J lost 6 bases, with 19 bases between them. This CDR3 reads CASSIGPSDHRTEQYF. The DNA for the CDR3 is TGTGCCAGTAGTATAGGTCCTAGCGACCACCGGACCGAGCAGTACTTC.

The chain uses TRBV9 and TRBJ1-4; TRBD1 matches at 7 bases. Trimming took 2 bases from V and 0 from J; bases not matched to a gene: 4. CDR1 is SGDLS and CDR2 is YYNGEE in the germline V gene. This CDR3 has 16 residues. In nucleotides, the CDR3 is TGTGCCAGCAGCGTGAGGGACAGTCCAACTAATGAAAAACTGTTTTTT. The encoded protein is CASSVRDSPTNEKLFF.

V and J are TRBV14 and TRBJ1-6, with 7 positions matching TRBD1. This CDR3 has 24 residues. The V segment lost 2 bases and the J segment 0 bases; nucleotides outside the gene matches: 25. Germline-derived CDR1 and CDR2 are SGHDN and FVKESK. CDR3 sequence: CASSQKDEIRDSARVGSYNSPLHF. The CDR3 DNA sequence: TGTGCCAGCAGCCAAAAGGACGAAATTAGGGACAGTGCTAGGGTAGGCTCCTATAATTCACCCCTCCACTTT.

J is TRBJ1-5 and V is TRBV5-5, with 7 bases matching TRBD1. Unmatched junction bases numbered 6, after V lost 0 bases and J lost 6 bases. Looked up from germline, CDR1 is SGHKS and CDR2 is YYEKEE (reference sequence). This CDR3 comprises 15 residues. DNA for the CDR3: TGTGCCAGCAGCTTGGTCGACAGGGAGGGTCAGCCCCAGCATTTT. Residues: CASSLVDREGQPQHF.

CDR3 sequence (DNA): TGTGCCAGCAAACCCCAGGGAGGAATAACCGGGGAGCTGTTTTTT. It specifies CASKPQGGITGELFF. The chain uses TRBV28 and TRBJ2-2; D might be TRBD2 (6 bases). Trimming took 7 bases from V and 5 from J, leaving 17 bases between them. The germline gives CDR1 MDHEN, CDR2 SYDVKM. The CDR3 has 15 amino acids. The variable domain in full, with the rest retrieved from reference TRBV28 and TRBJ2-2, is DVKVTQSSRYLVKRTGEKVFLECVQDMDHENMFWYRQDPGLGLRLIYFSYDVKMKEKGDIPEGYSVSREKKERFSLILESASTNQTSMYLCASKPQGGITGELFFGEGSRLTVL.